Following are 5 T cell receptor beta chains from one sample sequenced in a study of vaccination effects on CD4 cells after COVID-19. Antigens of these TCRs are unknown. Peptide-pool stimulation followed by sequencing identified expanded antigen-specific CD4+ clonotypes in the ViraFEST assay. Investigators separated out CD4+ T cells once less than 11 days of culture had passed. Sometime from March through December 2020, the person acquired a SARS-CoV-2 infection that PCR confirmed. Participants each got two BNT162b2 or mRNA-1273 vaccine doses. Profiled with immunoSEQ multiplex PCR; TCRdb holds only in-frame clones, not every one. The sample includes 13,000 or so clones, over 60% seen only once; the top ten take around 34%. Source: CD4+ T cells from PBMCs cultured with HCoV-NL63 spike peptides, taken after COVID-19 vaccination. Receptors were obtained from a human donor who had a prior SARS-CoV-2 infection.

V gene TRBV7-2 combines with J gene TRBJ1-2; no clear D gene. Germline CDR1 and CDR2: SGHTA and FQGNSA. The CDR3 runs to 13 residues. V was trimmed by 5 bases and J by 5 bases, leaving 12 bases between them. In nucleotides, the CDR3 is TGTGCCAGCAGCCGGAGATTTGATTATGGCTACACCTTC. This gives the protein CASSRRFDYGYTF.

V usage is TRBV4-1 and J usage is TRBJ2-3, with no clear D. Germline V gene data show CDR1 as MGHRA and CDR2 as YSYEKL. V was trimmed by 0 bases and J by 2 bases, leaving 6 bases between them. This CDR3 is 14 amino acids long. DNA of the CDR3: TGCGCCAGCAGCCAAGACTCCAACACAGATACGCAGTATTTT. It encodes CASSQDSNTDTQYF.

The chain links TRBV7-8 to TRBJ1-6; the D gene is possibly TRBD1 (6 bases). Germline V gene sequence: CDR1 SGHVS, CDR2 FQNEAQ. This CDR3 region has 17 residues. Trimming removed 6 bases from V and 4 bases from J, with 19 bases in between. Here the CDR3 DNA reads TGTGCCAGCAGTCTACAGGGTTCCGCCCGATATAATTCACCCCTCCACTTT. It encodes CASSLQGSARYNSPLHF.

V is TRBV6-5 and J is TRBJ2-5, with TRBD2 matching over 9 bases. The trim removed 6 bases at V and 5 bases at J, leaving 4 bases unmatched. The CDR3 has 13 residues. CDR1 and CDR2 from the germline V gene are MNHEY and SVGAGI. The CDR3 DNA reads TGTGCCAGCAGCCGCGGGAGGGCCGAGACCCAGTACTTC. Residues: CASSRGRAETQYF.

The DNA of the CDR3 is TGTGCCAGCAGTTACGTGGACAGTCTCGGACTCGTATATTTT. This encodes CASSYVDSLGLVYF. The chain links TRBV6-6 to TRBJ1-3; D possibly corresponds to TRBD1 (6 bases). Trimming took off 2 bases at V and 14 bases at J, with 19 bases between the two ends. Germline V lookup: CDR1 MNHNY, CDR2 SVGAGI (reference sequence). This CDR3 is 14 amino acids long.